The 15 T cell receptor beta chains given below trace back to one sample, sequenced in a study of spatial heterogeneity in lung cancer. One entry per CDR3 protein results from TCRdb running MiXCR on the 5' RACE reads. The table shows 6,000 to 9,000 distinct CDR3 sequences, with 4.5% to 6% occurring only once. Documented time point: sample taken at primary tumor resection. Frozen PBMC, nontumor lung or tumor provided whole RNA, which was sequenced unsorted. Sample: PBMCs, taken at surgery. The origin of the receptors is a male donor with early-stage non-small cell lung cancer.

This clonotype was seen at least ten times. CDR3 coding DNA: TGTGCCACCCAACGACAGGGCCCGAACACCGGGGAGCTGTTTTTT. Protein product: CATQRQGPNTGELFF. The chain combines TRBV24-1 with TRBJ2-2, with TRBD1 matching over 7 bases. The CDR3 consists of 15 residues. Germline CDR1 and CDR2: KGHDR and SFDVKD. V shed 9 bases and J 0 bases; nucleotides not matched to a gene: 6.

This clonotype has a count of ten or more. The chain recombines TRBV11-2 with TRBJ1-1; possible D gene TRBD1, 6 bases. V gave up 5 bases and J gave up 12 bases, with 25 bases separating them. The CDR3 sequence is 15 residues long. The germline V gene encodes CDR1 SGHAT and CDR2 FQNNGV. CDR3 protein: CASSHGQRLHPWTFF. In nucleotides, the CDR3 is TGTGCCAGCAGCCACGGACAGAGACTCCATCCCTGGACTTTCTTT.

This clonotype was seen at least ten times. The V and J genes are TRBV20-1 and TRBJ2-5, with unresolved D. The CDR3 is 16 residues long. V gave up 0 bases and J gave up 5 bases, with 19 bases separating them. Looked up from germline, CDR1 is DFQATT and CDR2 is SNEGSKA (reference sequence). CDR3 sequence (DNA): TGCAGTGCTAGAGATTTGCGTTCAAAAGAGTATGAGACCCAGTACTTC. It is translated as CSARDLRSKEYETQYF.

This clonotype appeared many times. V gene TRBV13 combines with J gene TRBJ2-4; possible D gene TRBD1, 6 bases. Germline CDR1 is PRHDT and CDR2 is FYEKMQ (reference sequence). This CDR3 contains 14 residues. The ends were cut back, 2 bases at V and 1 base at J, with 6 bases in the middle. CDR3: CASSLQGAKNIQYF. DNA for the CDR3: TGTGCCAGCAGCTTACAGGGGGCCAAAAACATTCAGTACTTC. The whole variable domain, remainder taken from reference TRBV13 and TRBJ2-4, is AAGVIQSPRHLIKEKRETATLKCYPIPRHDTVYWYQQGPGQDPQFLISFYEKMQSDKGSIPDRFSAQQFSDYHSELNMSSLELGDSALYFCASSLQGAKNIQYFGAGTRLSVL.

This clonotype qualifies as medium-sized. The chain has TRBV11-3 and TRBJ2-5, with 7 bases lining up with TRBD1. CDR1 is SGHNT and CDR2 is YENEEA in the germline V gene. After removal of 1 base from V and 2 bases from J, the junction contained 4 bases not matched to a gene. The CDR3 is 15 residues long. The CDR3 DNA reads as TGTGCCAGCAGCTTAGGAGGCAGGGGGCAAGAGACCCAGTACTTC. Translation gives CASSLGGRGQETQYF.

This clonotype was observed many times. The chain's CDR3 is CASSSESGTMQGEQFF. The CDR3 DNA reads TGTGCCAGCAGTTCCGAATCCGGGACTATGCAAGGTGAGCAGTTCTTC. The chain recombines TRBV7-2 with TRBJ2-1; the match to TRBD2 covers 7 bases. Germline values: CDR1 SGHTA, CDR2 FQGNSA. This CDR3 contains 16 residues. Germline trimming cut 6 bases from V and 9 bases from J; bases unmatched to any gene: 17. The full variable domain, completed using reference TRBV7-2 and TRBJ2-1, is GAGVSQSPSNKVTEKGKDVELRCDPISGHTALYWYRQSLGQGLEFLIYFQGNSAPDKSGLPSDRFSAERTGGSVSTLTIQRTQQEDSAVYLCASSSESGTMQGEQFFGPGTRLTVL.

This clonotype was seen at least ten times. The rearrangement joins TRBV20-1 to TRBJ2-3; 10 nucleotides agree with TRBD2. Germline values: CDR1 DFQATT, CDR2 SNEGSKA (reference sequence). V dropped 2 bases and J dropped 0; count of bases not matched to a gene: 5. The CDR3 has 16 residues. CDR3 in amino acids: CSARTLAGVSTDTQYF. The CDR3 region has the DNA TGCAGTGCTAGAACCCTAGCGGGAGTGAGCACAGATACGCAGTATTTT.

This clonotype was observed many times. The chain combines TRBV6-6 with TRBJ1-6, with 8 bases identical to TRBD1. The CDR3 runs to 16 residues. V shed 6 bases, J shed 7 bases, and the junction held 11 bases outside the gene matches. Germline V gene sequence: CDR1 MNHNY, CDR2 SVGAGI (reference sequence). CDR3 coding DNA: TGTGCCAGCAGCTGGCCCCCAAGGACAGGGAATTCACCCCTCCACTTT. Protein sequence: CASSWPPRTGNSPLHF.

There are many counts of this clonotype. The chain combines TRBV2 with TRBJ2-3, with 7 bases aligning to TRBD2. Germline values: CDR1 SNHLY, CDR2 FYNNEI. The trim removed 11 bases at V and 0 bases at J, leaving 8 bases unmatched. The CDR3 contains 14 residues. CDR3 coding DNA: TGTGCCGGCCGCGGGGGTGTCAGCACAGATACGCAGTATTTT. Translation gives CAGRGGVSTDTQYF.

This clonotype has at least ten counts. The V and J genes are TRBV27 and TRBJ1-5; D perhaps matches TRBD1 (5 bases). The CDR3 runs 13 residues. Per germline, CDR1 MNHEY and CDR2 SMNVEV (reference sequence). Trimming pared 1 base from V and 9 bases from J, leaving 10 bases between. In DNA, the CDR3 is TGTGCCAGCAGTTTATGGGGACGCTCGCCCCAGCATTTT. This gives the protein CASSLWGRSPQHF.

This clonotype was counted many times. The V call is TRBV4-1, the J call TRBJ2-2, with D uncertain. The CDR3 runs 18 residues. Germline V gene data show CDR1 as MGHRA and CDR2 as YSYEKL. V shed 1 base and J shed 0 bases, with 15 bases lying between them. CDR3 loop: CASSQVGQEFANTGELFF. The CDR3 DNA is TGCGCCAGCAGCCAAGTAGGCCAGGAGTTCGCGAACACCGGGGAGCTGTTTTTT.

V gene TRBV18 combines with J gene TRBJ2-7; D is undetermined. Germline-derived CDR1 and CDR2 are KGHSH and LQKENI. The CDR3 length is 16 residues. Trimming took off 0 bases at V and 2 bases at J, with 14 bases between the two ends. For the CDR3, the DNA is TGTGCCAGCTCACCACCGTCCGGACGGACGACCTACGAGCAGTACTTC. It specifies CASSPPSGRTTYEQYF.

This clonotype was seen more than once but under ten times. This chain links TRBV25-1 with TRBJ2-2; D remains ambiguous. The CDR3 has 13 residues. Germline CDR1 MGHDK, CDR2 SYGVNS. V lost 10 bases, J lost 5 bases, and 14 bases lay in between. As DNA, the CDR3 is TGTGCCACTTTCACCCCTGGAACCGGGGAGCTGTTTTTT. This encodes CATFTPGTGELFF.

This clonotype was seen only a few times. The CDR3: CASSSDRLEKLFF. DNA of the CDR3: TGTGCCAGCAGCTCGGACAGACTCGAAAAACTGTTTTTT. The rearrangement joins TRBV7-2 to TRBJ1-4, with D possibly TRBD1 on 6 matching bases. The CDR3 has 13 amino acids. V was clipped by 4 bases and J by 8 bases, with 11 bases between them. CDR1 is SGHTA, CDR2 FQGNSA, per germline.

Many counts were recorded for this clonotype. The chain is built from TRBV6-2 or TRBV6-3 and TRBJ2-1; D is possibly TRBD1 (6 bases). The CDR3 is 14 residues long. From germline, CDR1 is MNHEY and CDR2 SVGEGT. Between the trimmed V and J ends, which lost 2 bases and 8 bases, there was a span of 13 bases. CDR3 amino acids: CASSYQGRLDEQFF. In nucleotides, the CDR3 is TGTGCCAGCAGTTACCAGGGGCGCCTTGATGAGCAGTTCTTC.